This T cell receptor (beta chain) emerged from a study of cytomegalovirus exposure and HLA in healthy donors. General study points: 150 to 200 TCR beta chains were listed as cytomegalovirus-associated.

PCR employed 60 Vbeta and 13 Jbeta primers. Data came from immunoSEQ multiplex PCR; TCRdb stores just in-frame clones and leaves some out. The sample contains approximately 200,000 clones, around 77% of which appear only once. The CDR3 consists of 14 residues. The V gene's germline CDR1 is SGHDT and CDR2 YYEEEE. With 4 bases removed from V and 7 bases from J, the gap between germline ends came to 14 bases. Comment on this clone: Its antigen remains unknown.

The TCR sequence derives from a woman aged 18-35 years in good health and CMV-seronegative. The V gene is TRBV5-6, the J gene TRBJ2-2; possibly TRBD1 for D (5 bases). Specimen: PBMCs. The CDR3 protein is CASSAGWANGELFF. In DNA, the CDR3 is TGTGCCAGCAGCGCAGGGTGGGCGAACGGGGAGCTGTTTTTT.